Presented here are 5 T cell receptor beta chains from one specimen sequenced in a study of sequential checkpoint blockade in melanoma (dated by TCRdb to about 2019). Libraries were constructed by the immunoSEQ multiplex PCR assay. TCRdb took over this immuneACCESS table, retaining in-frame rearrangements with V and J assigned. Such tables are incomplete; in checked studies, under half of the missing clones stem from an unresolved V gene, and the remainder is unexplained. The sample contains around 30,000 clones, less than 85% of them found a single time. The ten largest clonotypes hold about 17% of the sample. Explained via the paper, the treatment or condition label denotes: randomized to nivolumab then ipilimumab (arm A) or the reverse (arm B). The sequencing here drew on CD8+ T cells sorted from blood (inferred from file names), taken from a patient given nivolumab and ipilimumab in sequence. The receptors shown here come from a human donor with melanoma.

This chain connects TRBV6-5 to TRBJ2-7, with D possibly matching TRBD2 (5 bases). The CDR3 runs 14 residues. Per the germline V gene, CDR1 is MNHEY and CDR2 is SVGAGI. V was cut by 3 bases and J by 3 bases, with 12 bases left in between. The chain's CDR3 is CASSYAGPSYEQYF. CDR3 coding DNA: TGTGCCAGCAGTTATGCGGGCCCGAGCTACGAGCAGTACTTC.

This chain links TRBV7-9 with TRBJ2-5; 9 bases are a match to TRBD1. Germline V gene lookup returns CDR1 SEHNR and CDR2 FQNEAQ (reference sequence). V was clipped by 3 bases and J by 0 bases; unmatched bases: 5. The CDR3 loop spans 16 amino acids. The CDR3 DNA reads as TGTGCCAGCAGCTTTTGGGACAGGGTGTACCAAGAGACCCAGTACTTC. This sequence encodes CASSFWDRVYQETQYF. The full variable domain, with the rest looked up from reference TRBV7-9 and TRBJ2-5, is DTGVSQNPRHKITKRGQNVTFRCDPISEHNRLYWYRQTLGQGPEFLTYFQNEAQLEKSRLLSDRFSAERPKGSFSTLEIQRTEQGDSAMYLCASSFWDRVYQETQYFGPGTRLLVL.

This rearrangement joins TRBV7-9 to TRBJ2-1; D unresolved. The CDR3 length is 15 residues. Trimming took off 4 bases at V and 1 base at J, with 11 bases between the two ends. The germline CDR1 and CDR2 sequences are SEHNR and FQNEAQ (reference sequence). The CDR3 DNA sequence: TGTGCCAGCAGCTCCCCCCGGGTATCCTACAATGAGCAGTTCTTC. Translating it yields CASSSPRVSYNEQFF.

This clone was observed a single time. The CDR3 coding sequence is TGTGCCAGCAGTCTAGCGGGGAGCACAGATACGCAGTATTTT. This gives the protein CASSLAGSTDTQYF. The V call is TRBV6-5, the J call TRBJ2-3; 9 bases fit TRBD2. The CDR3 totals 14 residues. Germline CDR1 reads MNHEY; CDR2 reads SVGAGI. The V and J ends lost 5 bases and 0 bases, in that order; junction bases with no gene match: 0.

The J gene is TRBJ2-7, the V gene TRBV7-9; D is undetermined. The length of the CDR3 is 16 residues. CDR1 and CDR2 (germline): SEHNR, FQNEAQ (reference sequence). Between the trimmed V and J ends, which lost 3 bases and 1 base, there was a span of 16 bases. In DNA form, the CDR3 reads TGTGCCAGCAGCTTTAAATCTTCTAGTTATTCCTACGAGCAGTACTTC. It yields the protein CASSFKSSSYSYEQYF. The full variable domain, completed using reference TRBV7-9 and TRBJ2-7, is DTGVSQNPRHKITKRGQNVTFRCDPISEHNRLYWYRQTLGQGPEFLTYFQNEAQLEKSRLLSDRFSAERPKGSFSTLEIQRTEQGDSAMYLCASSFKSSSYSYEQYFGPGTRLTVT.